A single sample gave rise to the 28 T cell receptor beta chains below, sequenced in a study of blood T cell repertoires in COVID-19. The assay was immunoSEQ multiplex PCR, and TCRdb's table has in-frame clones only and misses some. Of 250,000 to 350,000 clones in the sample, 90% are singletons; the top ten hold approximately 4%. The sequencing input was PBMCs or T cells enriched from blood (not recorded which). All receptors come from a woman younger than 35 with acute COVID-19.

The chain combines TRBV6-5 with TRBJ1-1, with D possibly being TRBD1 (6 bases). Per germline, CDR1 MNHEY and CDR2 SVGAGI. V was cut by 1 base and J by 3 bases, with 12 bases left in between. The CDR3 runs to 15 residues. The CDR3 sequence is CASSYWGRGDTEAFF. CDR3 in DNA: TGTGCCAGCAGTTACTGGGGCAGGGGAGACACTGAAGCTTTCTTT.

This chain uses TRBV5-1 with TRBJ2-7; maybe TRBD1 (6 bases). The CDR3 has 17 residues. The V gene's germline CDR1 is SGHRS and CDR2 YFSETQ. V shed 1 base and J shed 3 bases, with 20 bases lying between them. The CDR3 nucleotides are TGCGCCAGCAGCTTGCCGTTGAAGCAGGGGCCAAGCTACGAGCAGTACTTC. Protein: CASSLPLKQGPSYEQYF.

This chain joins TRBV27 and TRBJ1-5; TRBD1 aligns across 8 bases. The CDR3 is 19 amino acids. Germline CDR1 MNHEY, CDR2 SMNVEV (reference sequence). J gave up 3 bases and V 4 bases, and 17 bases lay outside the gene matches. DNA for the CDR3: TGTGCCAGCAGTTCGATAGGGACGATGACAGGGGCTCCCAATCAGCCCCAGCATTTT. Translating it yields CASSSIGTMTGAPNQPQHF.

V gene TRBV5-6 combines with J gene TRBJ2-1; D may be TRBD2 (6 bases). Germline V gene data show CDR1 as SGHDT and CDR2 as YYEEEE. This CDR3 contains 16 residues. The ends were cut back, 6 bases at V and 2 bases at J, with 18 bases in the middle. The CDR3 region is CASNHGAGPPYNEQFF. In DNA, the CDR3 is TGTGCCAGCAACCACGGAGCGGGCCCACCCTACAATGAGCAGTTCTTC.

The chain links TRBV28 to TRBJ2-7; 7 bases align to TRBD1. From germline, CDR1 is MDHEN and CDR2 SYDVKM. V was pared by 8 bases and J by 4 bases, with 11 bases of the junction left unmatched. This CDR3 region has 14 residues. The CDR3 DNA reads TGTGCCAGCTCGAAGACAGGGCAATGGTACGAGCAGTACTTC. Protein sequence: CASSKTGQWYEQYF. The whole variable domain, remainder taken from reference TRBV28 and TRBJ2-7, is DVKVTQSSRYLVKRTGEKVFLECVQDMDHENMFWYRQDPGLGLRLIYFSYDVKMKEKGDIPEGYSVSREKKERFSLILESASTNQTSMYLCASSKTGQWYEQYFGPGTRLTVT.

The gene calls are TRBV6-5 and TRBJ1-1; no reliable D call. Germline lookup yields CDR1 MNHEY and CDR2 SVGAGI. The ends were cut back, 4 bases at V and 0 bases at J, with 9 bases in the middle. The CDR3 is 14 residues long. CDR3 sequence (DNA): TGTGCCAGCAGTTTAGCAGATCTGAACACTGAAGCTTTCTTT. It encodes CASSLADLNTEAFF.

The rearrangement uses TRBV3-1 (or the pseudogene TRBV3-2) and TRBJ2-7, with 7 bases identical to TRBD2. Germline V gene sequence: CDR1 LGHDT, CDR2 YNNKEL (reference sequence). V was pared by 0 bases and J by 2 bases, with 13 bases of the junction left unmatched. The CDR3 covers 18 residues. CDR3 sequence reads: CASSQDPWWGGSAYEQYF. Written as DNA, the CDR3 is TGTGCCAGCAGCCAAGATCCCTGGTGGGGCGGGAGTGCCTACGAGCAGTACTTC.

This clone was recorded a few times. The chain is built from TRBV13 and TRBJ2-7; D may be TRBD1 (5 bases). Germline loops: CDR1 PRHDT, CDR2 FYEKMQ (reference sequence). The CDR3 runs 11 residues. Trimming cost V 3 bases and J 7 bases, with 7 bases left between them. CDR3 nucleotide sequence: TGTGCCAGCAGCTTCCGACAGGAGCAGTACTTC. This encodes CASSFRQEQYF.

This clone was seen a handful of times. The rearrangement joins TRBV11-2 to TRBJ2-6; tentative D call: TRBD2 (5 bases). V lost 5 bases and J 5 bases, leaving 19 bases between the germline ends. This CDR3 is built from 17 residues. The germline V gene encodes CDR1 SGHAT and CDR2 FQNNGV. As DNA, the CDR3 is TGTGCCAGCAGCCCCCGGTGGAGGACCACTAGGGCCAACGTCCTGACTTTC. Its protein is CASSPRWRTTRANVLTF.

This chain links TRBV19 with TRBJ2-4; 8 nucleotides line up with TRBD1. Germline V lookup: CDR1 LNHDA, CDR2 SQIVND (reference sequence). V lost 0 bases, J lost 6 bases, and 4 bases stayed unmatched. The CDR3 extends over 15 amino acids. The CDR3 sequence: CASSIDPGQGNIQYF. The CDR3 bases are TGTGCCAGTAGTATAGATCCCGGACAGGGAAACATTCAGTACTTC.

The chain is built from TRBV4-1 and TRBJ2-5; D perhaps matches TRBD2 (6 bases). The length of the CDR3 is 15 residues. Germline CDR1 MGHRA, CDR2 YSYEKL. Trimming pared 1 base from V and 0 bases from J, leaving 9 bases between. The CDR3, as DNA: TGCGCCAGCAGCCAAGGCGGGATGTACCAAGAGACCCAGTACTTC. Encoded protein: CASSQGGMYQETQYF.

The chain employs TRBV30 and TRBJ2-5, with 15 bases lining up with TRBD2. There are 15 residues in the CDR3. V lost 3 bases and J lost 5; bases outside the gene matches: 4. Germline V gives CDR1 GTSNPN, CDR2 SVGIG (reference sequence). The CDR3 sequence is CAWSDGTSGRETQYF. As DNA, the CDR3 is TGTGCCTGGAGCGATGGGACTAGCGGGAGGGAGACCCAGTACTTC.

This clone was counted once. The V and J genes are TRBV27 and TRBJ2-2; 9 nucleotides match TRBD1. The germline V gene has CDR1 MNHEY and CDR2 SMNVEV (reference sequence). The CDR3 has 16 residues. J was trimmed by 4 bases and V by 4 bases; bases with no gene match: 7. DNA for the CDR3: TGTGCCAGCAGTTCACAGGGGGCGCGAGGCACCGGGGAGCTGTTTTTT. Protein product: CASSSQGARGTGELFF.

This rearrangement joins TRBV28 to TRBJ2-7; D might be TRBD1 (6 bases). CDR1 MDHEN and CDR2 SYDVKM come from the germline V gene. Trimming stripped 2 bases from V and 0 bases from J, with 11 bases between. The CDR3 has 15 amino acids. The CDR3 nucleotides are TGTGCCAGCAGTTTAAGGGGGAGCGGCTCCTACGAGCAGTACTTC. Translated: CASSLRGSGSYEQYF.

This clone was observed a few times. This chain connects TRBV16 to TRBJ1-5, with D uncertain. V lost 0 bases to trimming and J lost 7 bases, with 13 bases between them. The CDR3 runs 15 residues. The germline V gene encodes CDR1 KGHSY and CDR2 FQNENV. In DNA form, the CDR3 reads TGTGCCAGCAGCCAATCGAGTCAGGTTGAACAGCCCCAGCATTTT. This sequence encodes CASSQSSQVEQPQHF.

The chain links TRBV5-6 to TRBJ2-7; D unresolved. The CDR3 contains 14 residues. Germline V CDR1 and CDR2: SGHDT, YYEEEE. V was clipped by 0 bases and J by 0 bases, with 7 bases between them. The CDR3 here is CASSLDPGSYEQYF. The DNA for the CDR3 is TGTGCCAGCAGCTTGGACCCAGGCTCCTACGAGCAGTACTTC.

This chain uses TRBV6-5 with TRBJ1-2, with a tentative D call TRBD1 (5 bases). Germline V gives CDR1 MNHEY, CDR2 SVGAGI. This CDR3 is built from 14 residues. Trimming cost V 1 base and J 6 bases, with 12 bases left between them. CDR3 loop: CASSYLSGWNGYTF. The CDR3 coding sequence is TGTGCCAGCAGTTACTTATCAGGGTGGAATGGCTACACCTTC.

The gene calls are TRBV13 and TRBJ2-1, with D possibly TRBD1 on 6 matching bases. V was pared by 3 bases and J by 9 bases, with 9 bases between. CDR3 size: 12 residues. CDR1 is PRHDT, CDR2 FYEKMQ, per germline (reference sequence). The CDR3 nucleotides read TGTGCCAGCAGCTTTCAGGGGAGTGAGCAGTTCTTC. Protein sequence: CASSFQGSEQFF.

V and J are TRBV19 and TRBJ1-4, with 8 bases aligning to TRBD1. Germline CDR1 reads LNHDA; CDR2 reads SQIVND (reference sequence). This CDR3 is built from 15 residues. The junction had 10 bases not matched to a gene; V was cut back by 6 bases and J by 7 bases. This CDR3 reads CASRPRTGMREKLFF. The CDR3 DNA follows: TGTGCCAGTAGACCTCGGACAGGGATGCGTGAAAAACTGTTTTTT.

This clone is a singleton in its sample. The chain has TRBV11-2 and TRBJ2-1; a possible D gene is TRBD2 (5 bases). The CDR3 has 14 residues. The germline V gene encodes CDR1 SGHAT and CDR2 FQNNGV. The V and J ends lost 5 bases and 9 bases respectively, with 17 bases between them. The CDR3 DNA reads as TGTGCCAGCAGCCCCTTGATGGGGAGCGGTGAGCAGTTCTTC. This sequence encodes CASSPLMGSGEQFF.

V and J are TRBV11-3 and TRBJ1-2; possible D gene TRBD1, 6 bases. This CDR3 contains 16 residues. CDR1 SGHNT and CDR2 YENEEA come from the germline V gene. V lost 1 base and J 4 bases, leaving 16 bases between the germline ends. The CDR3 DNA reads as TGTGCCAGCAGCTTAGGGACAGCCGAACCCTTCTATGGCTACACCTTC. Its protein product is CASSLGTAEPFYGYTF.

This chain joins TRBV30 and TRBJ2-1, with 7 bases identical to TRBD1. With 2 bases clipped from V and 4 bases from J, the junction kept 8 bases outside the gene matches. The CDR3 extends over 15 amino acids. From germline, CDR1 is GTSNPN and CDR2 SVGIG (reference sequence). The CDR3 region is CAWSKTDRDYNEQFF. The CDR3 DNA reads TGTGCCTGGAGTAAGACCGACAGGGATTACAATGAGCAGTTCTTC.

This chain joins TRBV28 and TRBJ1-2, with D tentatively TRBD1 (5 bases). Trimming took 10 bases from V and 8 from J, leaving 14 bases between them. Germline V gene sequence: CDR1 MDHEN, CDR2 SYDVKM. The length of the CDR3 is 11 residues. CDR3 amino acids: CATRSWGGYTF. The CDR3 bases are TGTGCCACTCGCAGTTGGGGCGGCTACACCTTC.

The V call is TRBV19, the J call TRBJ1-5; TRBD1 is a possible D gene (5 bases). Germline V gene lookup returns CDR1 LNHDA and CDR2 SQIVND (reference sequence). V lost 4 bases and J lost 11, with 21 bases in between. The CDR3 contains 15 residues. CDR3 loop: CASSNGQGPLLAQHF. CDR3 nucleotide sequence: TGTGCCAGTAGTAACGGGCAGGGTCCCCTATTAGCCCAGCATTTT.

The chain recombines TRBV19 with TRBJ1-1, with TRBD1 as a possible D gene (5 bases). Germline V gives CDR1 LNHDA, CDR2 SQIVND (reference sequence). Trimming cost V 5 bases and J 3 bases, with 10 bases left between them. This CDR3 comprises 13 residues. CDR3 sequence (DNA): TGTGCCAGTAGTGGTCAGGGATACACTGAAGCTTTCTTT. Translated, it gives CASSGQGYTEAFF.

J is TRBJ1-2 and V is TRBV24-1; 8 nucleotides align to TRBD1. The CDR3 consists of 15 residues. V lost 2 bases, J lost 3 bases, and 4 bases stayed unmatched. Germline assignment: CDR1 KGHDR and CDR2 SFDVKD. The CDR3 nucleotides read TGTGCCACCAGTGATTCAGGGGGCGCAGACTATGGCTACACCTTC. Translating it yields CATSDSGGADYGYTF.

This clone was found once. The rearrangement joins TRBV3-1 (or the pseudogene TRBV3-2) to TRBJ1-1; 7 bases align to TRBD1. Per germline, CDR1 LGHDT and CDR2 YNNKEL (reference sequence). V trimming: 1 base; J trimming: 4 bases; junction bases outside the gene matches: 12. The CDR3 is made up of 17 amino acids. CDR3: CASSQVRDSVTGTEAFF. The CDR3 DNA is TGTGCCAGCAGCCAAGTCCGGGACAGTGTAACAGGCACTGAAGCTTTCTTT.

In this sample, this clone turned up once. J is TRBJ1-2 and V is TRBV29-1; perhaps TRBD1 as D (5 bases). V dropped 7 bases and J dropped 4 bases, with 19 bases sitting between them. This CDR3 is 14 amino acids long. Germline CDR1 reads SQVTM; CDR2 reads ANQGSEA. The CDR3: CSARDGRGVYGYTF. For the CDR3, the DNA is TGCAGCGCAAGGGATGGACGGGGGGTCTATGGCTACACCTTC.